The next 26 T cell receptor beta chains were all read from a single sample in a study of cytomegalovirus exposure and HLA in healthy donors. The PCR used 60 Vbeta and 13 Jbeta primers. Assay: immunoSEQ multiplex PCR; the TCRdb copy retains only in-frame clones and omits some. Here the sample spans more than 150,000 clones, 60% to 80% being singletons. The material sequenced was PBMCs. The receptors stem from a man aged 50 to 60 in good health and CMV-seropositive.

The V and J genes are TRBV6-6 and TRBJ2-1, with a weak D call TRBD2 (5 bases). Germline CDR1 and CDR2: MNHNY and SVGAGI (reference sequence). CDR3 length equals 15 residues. The V end was cut by 2 bases, the J end by 6 bases, with 14 bases between. CDR3 coding DNA: TGTGCCAGCAGTTACCCCCCTAGAGGAGGCAATGAGCAGTTCTTC. Translated: CASSYPPRGGNEQFF.

V gene TRBV13 combines with J gene TRBJ1-6, with a weak D call TRBD1 (5 bases). CDR1 and CDR2 from the germline V gene are PRHDT and FYEKMQ (reference sequence). Trimming pared 4 bases from V and 7 bases from J, leaving 14 bases between. The CDR3 extends over 15 amino acids. The CDR3, as DNA: TGTGCCAGCAGCTCCTCAGGGCCGGAGAATTCACCCCTCCACTTT. This codes for CASSSSGPENSPLHF.

The rearrangement links TRBV14 to TRBJ2-2, with 12 bases fitting TRBD1. The V segment lost 5 bases and the J segment 7 bases; nucleotides outside the gene matches: 8. Germline CDR1 is SGHDN and CDR2 is FVKESK. CDR3 length: 16 amino acids. The CDR3 DNA sequence: TGTGCCAGCAGCGAGGGACAGGGGGCGTTCGGCGGGGAGCTGTTTTTT. Protein sequence: CASSEGQGAFGGELFF.

The genes are TRBV27 and TRBJ1-2; the match to TRBD1 covers 7 bases. The trim removed 4 bases at V and 7 bases at J, leaving 9 bases unmatched. In germline, CDR1 is MNHEY, CDR2 SMNVEV (reference sequence). There are 14 residues in the CDR3. The CDR3 is CASSSTGIISGYTF. The CDR3 DNA follows: TGTGCCAGCAGTTCGACAGGGATCATCTCTGGCTACACCTTC.

Of note for this clone: Its ends do not fully match the called genes, so a read error is possible. The V and J genes are TRBV10-3 and TRBJ1-1; 7 nucleotides match TRBD1. The CDR3 runs 12 residues. Germline loops: CDR1 ENHRY, CDR2 SYGVKD. The CDR3 reads CAIRGNDREASF. CDR3 nucleotides: TGTGCCATCAGGGGAAACGACAGGGAAGCTTCCTTT.

The chain combines TRBV27 with TRBJ2-3; perhaps TRBD2 as D (5 bases). The V gene's germline CDR1 is MNHEY and CDR2 SMNVEV (reference sequence). This CDR3 region has 16 residues. Trimming cost V 2 bases and J 2 bases, with 14 bases left between them. The CDR3 sequence: CASSLGRRVITDTQYF. DNA of the CDR3: TGTGCCAGCAGTTTAGGACGGCGGGTTATCACAGATACGCAGTATTTT.

The chain recombines TRBV5-1 with TRBJ2-1; D may be TRBD2 (6 bases). In germline, CDR1 is SGHRS, CDR2 YFSETQ. V lost 3 bases to trimming and J lost 3 bases, with 16 bases between them. The CDR3 loop spans 16 amino acids. As DNA, the CDR3 is TGCGCCAGCAGCTCCCATAGCGGAGTCAGCTACAATGAGCAGTTCTTC. Translating it yields CASSSHSGVSYNEQFF.

In its sample, this clone was seen once. The J gene is TRBJ1-4, the V gene TRBV5-1; TRBD1 might be the D (5 bases). The CDR3 is 15 amino acids. CDR1 is SGHRS and CDR2 is YFSETQ in the germline V gene. Trimming took off 5 bases at V and 8 bases at J, with 19 bases between the two ends. The CDR3 nucleotides read TGCGCCAGCAGACAATTGTCAGGGATAGGGGAAAAACTGTTTTTT. As protein: CASRQLSGIGEKLFF.

This clone was picked up a small number of times. V is TRBV7-6 and J is TRBJ2-5; D uncertain. In germline, CDR1 is SGHVS, CDR2 FNYEAQ. CDR3 size: 13 residues. Trimming pared 5 bases from V and 5 bases from J, leaving 12 bases between. This CDR3 reads CASSPVSWETQYF. The CDR3 region has the DNA TGTGCCAGCAGCCCTGTAAGCTGGGAGACCCAGTACTTC.

This rearrangement joins TRBV7-2 to TRBJ1-2; D gene unclear. This CDR3 region has 17 residues. V was cut by 7 bases and J by 4 bases, with 25 bases left in between. CDR1 is SGHTA, CDR2 FQGNSA, per germline. This chain's CDR3 is CASTESFIDLPTYGYTF. The CDR3 coding sequence is TGTGCCAGCACCGAATCGTTTATCGACTTACCGACCTATGGCTACACCTTC. The full variable domain, rest sourced from reference TRBV7-2 and TRBJ1-2, is GAGVSQSPSNKVTEKGKDVELRCDPISGHTALYWYRQSLGQGLEFLIYFQGNSAPDKSGLPSDRFSAERTGGSVSTLTIQRTQQEDSAVYLCASTESFIDLPTYGYTFGSGTRLTVV.

The chain carries TRBV5-4 and TRBJ1-6, with TRBD1 as a possible D gene (6 bases). CDR3 length: 15 residues. Germline V CDR1 and CDR2: SGHNT, YYREEE (reference sequence). The CDR3 nucleotides read TGTGCGAGCGCCCTAGGACCAGGGGCGAATTCACCCCTCCACTTT. This sequence encodes CASALGPGANSPLHF.

This chain joins TRBV23-1 and TRBJ1-1; possibly TRBD1 for D (5 bases). TRBV23-1 belongs to the ORF category, with a function that is uncertain. This CDR3 region has 14 residues. Trimming stripped 6 bases from V and 0 bases from J, with 11 bases between. The CDR3 DNA reads TGCGCCAGCAGCCCAGACAGCCTGAACACTGAAGCTTTCTTT. As protein: CASSPDSLNTEAFF.

Here the CDR3 reads CASRAGTGFEQYV. The CDR3 nucleotides read TGCGCCAGCAGAGCCGGGACAGGGTTCGAGCAGTACGTC. The chain links TRBV10-2 to TRBJ2-7, with 9 nucleotides matching TRBD1. There are 13 residues in the CDR3. The ends lost 6 bases at V and 6 bases at J; junction bases unmatched: 6. Germline CDR1 WSHSY, CDR2 SAAADI.

The rearrangement joins TRBV28 to TRBJ2-7; D uncertain. This CDR3 has 15 amino acids. Germline lookup yields CDR1 MDHEN and CDR2 SYDVKM. The CDR3 DNA reads TGTTCCAGCAGCACCGGTCCAACTAATTCCTACGAGCAGTACGTC. Protein: CSSSTGPTNSYEQYV.

This rearrangement joins TRBV27 to TRBJ2-7, with D perhaps TRBD2 (6 bases). Trimming took off 1 base at V and 0 bases at J, with 13 bases between the two ends. The CDR3 covers 16 residues. Germline assignment: CDR1 MNHEY and CDR2 SMNVEV (reference sequence). Here the CDR3 reads CASSLWDGLSSYEQYF. The CDR3 DNA sequence: TGTGCCAGCAGTTTATGGGACGGACTAAGCTCCTACGAGCAGTACTTC.

The chain joins TRBV28 to TRBJ1-5; tentative D call: TRBD1 (5 bases). Germline V gene lookup returns CDR1 MDHEN and CDR2 SYDVKM. The CDR3 runs 12 residues. The ends were cut back, 4 bases at V and 7 bases at J, with 8 bases in the middle. The CDR3 reads CASSSGSQPQHF. In DNA, the CDR3 is TGTGCCAGCAGTTCAGGGTCACAGCCCCAGCATTTT.

This clone is a singleton in its sample. The V gene is TRBV5-4, the J gene TRBJ2-5, with D perhaps matching TRBD1 (5 bases). V gave up 5 bases and J gave up 4 bases, with 15 bases separating them. Germline CDR1 and CDR2: SGHNT and YYREEE (reference sequence). The CDR3 is 14 amino acids. The CDR3 sequence is CASSPARVGETQYF. DNA for the CDR3: TGTGCCAGCAGTCCCGCCAGGGTCGGAGAGACCCAGTACTTC.

This chain connects TRBV7-9 to TRBJ2-7; perhaps TRBD2 as D (5 bases). V shed 3 bases and J shed 6 bases, with 12 bases lying between them. In germline, CDR1 is SEHNR, CDR2 FQNEAQ (reference sequence). This CDR3 has 13 amino acids. CDR3 sequence reads: CASSLAGESEQYV. Here the CDR3 DNA reads TGTGCCAGCAGCTTGGCCGGGGAAAGCGAGCAGTACGTC.

J is TRBJ2-7 and V is TRBV12-5; unclear D gene. Germline CDR1 and CDR2: LGHNT and FRNRAP. This CDR3 region has 12 residues. V was cut by 7 bases and J by 3 bases, with 10 bases left in between. Here the CDR3 DNA reads TGTGCTAGTGCCCAGGCCGGCTACGAGCAGTACTTC. Amino acids: CASAQAGYEQYF.

The rearrangement links TRBV7-2 to TRBJ1-1; perhaps TRBD1 as D (5 bases). V lost 2 bases, J lost 4 bases, and 11 bases lay in between. The germline gives CDR1 SGHTA, CDR2 FQGNSA. The CDR3 has 14 amino acids. CDR3 in amino acids: CASSLRGWATEAFF. In nucleotides, the CDR3 is TGTGCCAGCAGCTTAAGGGGTTGGGCCACTGAAGCTTTCTTT.

This rearrangement joins TRBV5-5 to TRBJ2-1; tentatively, D is TRBD1 (6 bases). Per germline, CDR1 SGHKS and CDR2 YYEKEE (reference sequence). The V and J ends lost 4 bases and 4 bases respectively, with 18 bases between them. The CDR3 totals 16 residues. In DNA form, the CDR3 reads TGTGCCAGCAGCCCGGTGGGGGCAGGGGCATACAATGAGCAGTTCTTC. This encodes CASSPVGAGAYNEQFF.

The rearrangement uses TRBV4-3 and TRBJ2-2; D perhaps matches TRBD2 (6 bases). The ends were cut back, 5 bases at V and 5 bases at J, with 15 bases in the middle. The CDR3 has 15 amino acids. Germline V gives CDR1 LGHNA, CDR2 YSLEER. In DNA form, the CDR3 reads TGCGCCAGCAGCTCTAACACTGGAGGGACCGGGGAGCTGTTTTTT. As protein: CASSSNTGGTGELFF.

V is TRBV5-1 and J is TRBJ2-3; 9 bases fit TRBD2. Germline lookup yields CDR1 SGHRS and CDR2 YFSETQ. The ends lost 5 bases at V and 1 base at J; junction bases unmatched: 14. This CDR3 contains 18 residues. The CDR3 DNA is TGCGCCAGCAGTAGGGACGGAGTAGCGGGGGAGGGCACAGATACGCAGTATTTT. Its translation: CASSRDGVAGEGTDTQYF. Full variable domain (outside the CDR3, taken from reference TRBV5-1 and TRBJ2-3): KAGVTQTPRYLIKTRGQQVTLSCSPISGHRSVSWYQQTPGQGLQFLFEYFSETQRNKGNFPGRFSGRQFSNSRSEMNVSTLELGDSALYLCASSRDGVAGEGTDTQYFGPGTRLTVL.

The chain joins TRBV7-9 to TRBJ1-1; no firm D call. Germline CDR1 and CDR2: SEHNR and FQNEAQ (reference sequence). With 6 bases removed from V and 0 bases from J, the gap between germline ends came to 11 bases. This CDR3 contains 14 residues. In DNA, the CDR3 is TGTGCCAGCAGGAACACGCCTTTGAACACTGAAGCTTTCTTT. This encodes CASRNTPLNTEAFF. Together with reference TRBV7-9 and TRBJ1-1, the CDR3 gives the full variable domain: DTGVSQNPRHKITKRGQNVTFRCDPISEHNRLYWYRQTLGQGPEFLTYFQNEAQLEKSRLLSDRFSAERPKGSFSTLEIQRTEQGDSAMYLCASRNTPLNTEAFFGQGTRLTVV.

The rearrangement joins TRBV5-4 to TRBJ1-2, with D uncertain. CDR3 length: 14 residues. Germline CDR1 reads SGHNT; CDR2 reads YYREEE (reference sequence). Trimming cost V 0 bases and J 6 bases, with 12 bases left between them. CDR3 nucleotide sequence: TGTGCCAGCAGCTTGGGCGAGGTAGAGGATGGCTACACCTTC. Translated: CASSLGEVEDGYTF.

V gene TRBV7-2 combines with J gene TRBJ2-1, with D perhaps TRBD2 (6 bases). V was pared by 1 base and J by 0 bases, with 10 bases between. Germline assignment: CDR1 SGHTA and CDR2 FQGNSA. This CDR3 has 16 residues. CDR3 in amino acids: CASSLVGGRSYNEQFF. CDR3 nucleotides: TGTGCCAGCAGCTTAGTGGGGGGACGCTCCTACAATGAGCAGTTCTTC.